A selection of T cell receptor beta chains follows, all from one sample in a study of T-cell memory formation after mild COVID-19. MiXCR, run by TCRdb on the 5' RACE reads, gives a single entry per CDR3 protein. The sample lists 170,000 or so distinct CDR3 sequences; about a fifth were seen once. Material: PBMCs or a T cell subset sorted from them (not recorded which). These receptors all stem from an adult woman who had mild COVID-19 (a few samples of this study predate the infection). Cell type and time point are not known. The CDR3 runs from the conserved cysteine through the conserved F or W. Each record gives: D gene, V gene, clone size, J gene, CDR3 protein, CDR3 DNA. The D gene is left open where the match is weak. Not every row has a clone size; where given, it reads once, few, many or a size class.

>NA|TRBV6-1|NA|TRBJ1-1
CASSEALLLRSTEAFF
TGTGCCAGCAGTGAAGCCCTCTTACTCCGCAGCACTGAAGCTTTCTTT
>TRBD1|TRBV7-9|NA|TRBJ2-7
CASSLTGSLSYEQYF
TGTGCCAGCAGCCTGACAGGGAGCCTCTCCTACGAGCAGTACTTC
>NA|TRBV30|few|TRBJ1-1
CAWKAGSTEAFF
TGTGCCTGGAAGGCAGGGAGCACTGAAGCTTTCTTT
>NA|TRBV20-1|once|TRBJ1-1
CSARDVGAGFDEAFF
TGCAGTGCTAGAGATGTGGGGGCCGGCTTCGATGAAGCTTTCTTT
>TRBD2|TRBV7-9|NA|TRBJ2-5
CASSSTRTSGQETQYF
TGTGCCAGCAGCTCCACCCGGACTAGCGGCCAAGAGACCCAGTACTTC
>TRBD2|TRBV12-3/TRBV12-4|NA|TRBJ2-3
CASSSEVLAGHSTDTQYF
TGTGCCAGCAGTTCAGAGGTTCTAGCGGGCCATAGCACAGATACGCAGTATTTT
>NA|TRBV7-9|NA|TRBJ2-1
CASSLGGSRNEQFF
TGTGCCAGCAGCTTAGGGGGTTCGCGGAATGAGCAGTTCTTC
>NA|TRBV9|few|TRBJ2-7
CASSVGGLGNEQYF
TGTGCCAGCAGCGTAGGAGGGCTTGGCAACGAGCAGTACTTC
>NA|TRBV27|NA|TRBJ1-1
CASSLLGAVEAFF
TGTGCCAGCAGTTTATTGGGGGCAGTGGAAGCTTTCTTT
>NA|TRBV12-3/TRBV12-4|NA|TRBJ1-2
CASSPNMGYGYTF
TGTGCCAGCAGTCCCAACATGGGCTATGGCTACACCTTC
>NA|TRBV4-2|few|TRBJ2-1
CASSQEDSPGYNEQFF
TGTGCCAGCAGCCAAGAAGACTCTCCGGGGTACAATGAGCAGTTCTTC
>TRBD2|TRBV20-1|NA|TRBJ2-7
CSASIASGRIEDEQYF
TGCAGTGCTAGTATCGCTAGCGGGAGAATCGAGGACGAGCAGTACTTC
>NA|TRBV10-3|NA|TRBJ1-6
CAISESMEGGESEPLHF
TGTGCCATCAGTGAGTCGATGGAAGGTGGGGAGTCGGAACCCCTCCACTTT
>NA|TRBV15|few|TRBJ1-5
CATSAGSLVLQPQHF
TGTGCCACCAGCGCGGGATCCCTCGTTTTGCAGCCCCAGCATTTT
>NA|TRBV10-2|NA|TRBJ2-7
CASSARGLDEQYF
TGCGCCAGCAGTGCCCGGGGCCTTGACGAGCAGTACTTC
>NA|TRBV12-3/TRBV12-4|few|TRBJ2-7
CASSLDRIHEQYF
TGTGCCAGCAGTCTCGACAGGATCCACGAGCAGTACTTC
>TRBD2|TRBV20-1|NA|TRBJ2-1
CSASLAGPYNEQFF
TGCAGTGCTTCCCTAGCGGGGCCCTACAATGAGCAGTTCTTC
>NA|TRBV27|few|TRBJ2-1
CASSLWHHNEQFF
TGTGCCAGCAGTTTATGGCATCACAATGAGCAGTTCTTC
>NA|TRBV5-5|few|TRBJ2-1
CASSLGAAAGYNEQFF
TGTGCCAGCAGCTTGGGGGCAGCGGCAGGATACAATGAGCAGTTCTTC
>NA|TRBV6-5|few|TRBJ2-1
CASSRVSYNEQFF
TGTGCCAGCAGCAGGGTCTCCTACAATGAGCAGTTCTTC
>TRBD1|TRBV20-1|NA|TRBJ2-7
CSARQGGYEQYF
TGCAGTGCGAGACAGGGGGGGTACGAGCAGTACTTC
>NA|TRBV7-6|NA|TRBJ2-7
CASSPGAIYEQYF
TGTGCCAGCAGCCCCGGTGCAATCTACGAGCAGTACTTC
>NA|TRBV7-9|few|TRBJ1-1
CASSLASGYGEAFF
TGTGCCAGCAGCTTAGCGTCGGGGTATGGTGAAGCTTTCTTT
>TRBD1|TRBV19|NA|TRBJ2-7
CASSIGTGNYEQYF
TGTGCCAGTAGTATTGGGACAGGGAACTACGAGCAGTACTTC
>NA|TRBV24-1|NA|TRBJ1-2
CATSDFAGDGYTF
TGTGCCACCAGTGATTTCGCAGGGGACGGCTACACCTTC